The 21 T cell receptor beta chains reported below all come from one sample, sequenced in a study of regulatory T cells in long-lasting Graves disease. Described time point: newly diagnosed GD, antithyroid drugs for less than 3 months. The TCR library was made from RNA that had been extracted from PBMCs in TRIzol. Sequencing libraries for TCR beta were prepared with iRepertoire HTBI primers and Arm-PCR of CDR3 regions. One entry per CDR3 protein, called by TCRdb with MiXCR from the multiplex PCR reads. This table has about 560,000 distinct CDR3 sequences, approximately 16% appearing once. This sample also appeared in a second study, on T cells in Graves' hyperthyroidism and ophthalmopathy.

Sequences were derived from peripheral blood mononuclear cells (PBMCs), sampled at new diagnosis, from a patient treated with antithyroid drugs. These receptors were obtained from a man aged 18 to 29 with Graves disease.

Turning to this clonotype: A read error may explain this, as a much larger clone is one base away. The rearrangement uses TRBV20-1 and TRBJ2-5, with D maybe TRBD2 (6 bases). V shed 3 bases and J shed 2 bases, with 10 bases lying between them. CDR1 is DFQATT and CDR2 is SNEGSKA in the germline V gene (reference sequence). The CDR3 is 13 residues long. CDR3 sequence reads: CSARGTAQETQYF. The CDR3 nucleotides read TGCAGTGCTAGGGGGACTGCTCAAGAGACCCAGTACTTC.

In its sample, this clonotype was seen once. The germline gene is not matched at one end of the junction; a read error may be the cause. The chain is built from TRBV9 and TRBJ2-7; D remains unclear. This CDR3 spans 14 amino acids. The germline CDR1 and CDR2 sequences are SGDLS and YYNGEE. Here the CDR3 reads CAGSVDQPGREQYF. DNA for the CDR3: TGTGCCGGCAGCGTAGACCAACCCGGACGGGAGCAGTACTTC.

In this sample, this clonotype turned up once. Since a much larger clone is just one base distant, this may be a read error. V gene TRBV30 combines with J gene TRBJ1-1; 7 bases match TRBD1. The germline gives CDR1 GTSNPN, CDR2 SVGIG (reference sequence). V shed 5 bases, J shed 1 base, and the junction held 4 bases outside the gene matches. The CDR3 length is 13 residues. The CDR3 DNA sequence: TGTGCCTGGCGACAGGGACCGAACACTGAAGCTTTCTTT. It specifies CAWRQGPNTEAFF. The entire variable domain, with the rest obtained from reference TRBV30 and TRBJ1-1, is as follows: SQTIHQWPATLVQPVGSPLSLECTVEGTSNPNLYWYRQAAGRGLQLLFYSVGIGQISSEVPQNLSASRPQDRQFILSSKKLLLSDSGFYLCAWRQGPNTEAFFGQGTRLTVV.

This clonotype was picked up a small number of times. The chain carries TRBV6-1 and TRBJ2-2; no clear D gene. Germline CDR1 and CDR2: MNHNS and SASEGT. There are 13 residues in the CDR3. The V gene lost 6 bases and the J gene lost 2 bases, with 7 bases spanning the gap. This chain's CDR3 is CASRNLNTGELFF. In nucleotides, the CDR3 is TGTGCCAGCAGGAACCTTAACACCGGGGAGCTGTTTTTT.

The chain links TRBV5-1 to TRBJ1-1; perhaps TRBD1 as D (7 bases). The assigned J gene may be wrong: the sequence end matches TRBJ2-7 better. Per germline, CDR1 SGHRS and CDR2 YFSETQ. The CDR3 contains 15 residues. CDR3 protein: CASSLGQGGNHEQYF. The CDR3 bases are TGCGCCAGCAGCTTGGGGCAGGGGGGAAATCACGAGCAGTACTTC.

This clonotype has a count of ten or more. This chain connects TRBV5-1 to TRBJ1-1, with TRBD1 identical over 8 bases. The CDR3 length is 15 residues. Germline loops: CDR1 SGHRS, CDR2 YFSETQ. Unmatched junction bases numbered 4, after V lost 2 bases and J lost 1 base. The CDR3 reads CASSLTGGPNTEAFF. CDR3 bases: TGCGCCAGCAGCTTAACAGGGGGTCCGAACACTGAAGCTTTCTTT.

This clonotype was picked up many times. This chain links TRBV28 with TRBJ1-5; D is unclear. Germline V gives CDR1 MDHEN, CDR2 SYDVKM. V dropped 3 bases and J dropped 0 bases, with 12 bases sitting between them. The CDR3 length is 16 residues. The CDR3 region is CASSLHRRGSNQPQHF. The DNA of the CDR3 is TGTGCCAGCAGTTTGCACCGGAGAGGTAGCAATCAGCCCCAGCATTTT.

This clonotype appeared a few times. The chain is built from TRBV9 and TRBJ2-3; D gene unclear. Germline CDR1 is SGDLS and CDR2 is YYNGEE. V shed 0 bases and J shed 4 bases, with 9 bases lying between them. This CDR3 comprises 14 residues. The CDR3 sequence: CASSVGPSSDTQYF. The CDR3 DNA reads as TGTGCCAGCAGCGTAGGCCCCAGCTCAGATACGCAGTATTTT.

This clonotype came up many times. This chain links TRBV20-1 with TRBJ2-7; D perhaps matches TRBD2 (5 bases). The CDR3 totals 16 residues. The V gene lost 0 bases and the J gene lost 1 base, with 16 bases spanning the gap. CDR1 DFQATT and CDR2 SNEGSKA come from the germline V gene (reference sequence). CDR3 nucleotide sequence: TGCAGTGCTAGAGATCTGTTAGGCGGGCCATCCTACGAGCAGTACTTC. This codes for CSARDLLGGPSYEQYF.

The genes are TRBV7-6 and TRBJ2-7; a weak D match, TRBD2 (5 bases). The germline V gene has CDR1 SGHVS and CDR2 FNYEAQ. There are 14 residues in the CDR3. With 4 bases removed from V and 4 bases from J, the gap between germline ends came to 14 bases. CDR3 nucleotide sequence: TGTGCCAGCAGCTCCAGAGCGGTCGGGTACGAGCAGTACTTC. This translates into CASSSRAVGYEQYF.

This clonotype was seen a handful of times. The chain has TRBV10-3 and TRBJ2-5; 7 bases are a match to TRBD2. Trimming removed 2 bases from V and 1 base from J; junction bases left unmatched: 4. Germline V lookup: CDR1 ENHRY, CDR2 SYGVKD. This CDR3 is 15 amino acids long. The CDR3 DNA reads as TGTGCCATCAGTGAGCTGGCGGGAGCCCAAGAGACCCAGTACTTC. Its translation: CAISELAGAQETQYF.

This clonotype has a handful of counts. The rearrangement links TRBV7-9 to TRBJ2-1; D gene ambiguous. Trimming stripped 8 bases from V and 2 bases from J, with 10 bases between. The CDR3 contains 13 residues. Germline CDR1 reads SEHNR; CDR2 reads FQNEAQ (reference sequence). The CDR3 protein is CASADIPYNEQFF. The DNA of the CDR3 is TGTGCCAGCGCTGACATCCCCTACAATGAGCAGTTCTTC. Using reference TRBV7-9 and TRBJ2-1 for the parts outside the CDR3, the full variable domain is DTGVSQNPRHKITKRGQNVTFRCDPISEHNRLYWYRQTLGQGPEFLTYFQNEAQLEKSRLLSDRFSAERPKGSFSTLEIQRTEQGDSAMYLCASADIPYNEQFFGPGTRLTVL.

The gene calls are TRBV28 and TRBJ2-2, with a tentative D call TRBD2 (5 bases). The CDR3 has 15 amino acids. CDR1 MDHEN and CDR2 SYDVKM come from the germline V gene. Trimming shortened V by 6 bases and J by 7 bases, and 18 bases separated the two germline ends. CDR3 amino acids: CASSRIGRGSGELFF. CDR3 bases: TGTGCCAGCAGCCGGATAGGCCGGGGAAGCGGGGAGCTGTTTTTT.

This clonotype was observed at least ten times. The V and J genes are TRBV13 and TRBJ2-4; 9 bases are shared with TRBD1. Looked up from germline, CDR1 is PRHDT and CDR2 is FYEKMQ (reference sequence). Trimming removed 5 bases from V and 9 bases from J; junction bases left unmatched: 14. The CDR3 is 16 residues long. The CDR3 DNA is TGTGCCAGCAGCCCTCCTGGACAGGGGAGGCTGGGCATTCAGTACTTC. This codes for CASSPPGQGRLGIQYF.

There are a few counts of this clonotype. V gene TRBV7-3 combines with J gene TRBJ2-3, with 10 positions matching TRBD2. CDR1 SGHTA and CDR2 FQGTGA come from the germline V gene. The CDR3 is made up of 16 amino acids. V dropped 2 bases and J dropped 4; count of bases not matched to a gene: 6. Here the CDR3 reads CASSLGVAGGADTQYF. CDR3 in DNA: TGTGCCAGCAGCTTAGGGGTAGCGGGAGGTGCAGATACGCAGTATTTT. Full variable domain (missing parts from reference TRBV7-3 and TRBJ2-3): GAGVSQTPSNKVTEKGKYVELRCDPISGHTALYWYRQSLGQGPEFLIYFQGTGAADDSGLPNDRFFAVRPEGSVSTLKIQRTERGDSAVYLCASSLGVAGGADTQYFGPGTRLTVL.

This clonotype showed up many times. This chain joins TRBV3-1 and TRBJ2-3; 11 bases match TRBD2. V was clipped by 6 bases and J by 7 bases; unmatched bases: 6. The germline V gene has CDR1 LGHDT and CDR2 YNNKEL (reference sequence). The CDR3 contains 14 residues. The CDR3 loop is CASRLLAGAHTQYF. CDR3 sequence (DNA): TGTGCCAGCAGGTTACTAGCGGGAGCGCATACGCAGTATTTT.

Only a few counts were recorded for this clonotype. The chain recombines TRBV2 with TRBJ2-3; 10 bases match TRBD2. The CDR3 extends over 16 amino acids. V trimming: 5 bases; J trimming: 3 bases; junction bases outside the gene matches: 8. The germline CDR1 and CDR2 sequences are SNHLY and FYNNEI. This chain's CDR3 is CASSLAGAGRTDTQYF. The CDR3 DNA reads TGTGCCAGCAGTCTAGCGGGAGCGGGGCGGACAGATACGCAGTATTTT.

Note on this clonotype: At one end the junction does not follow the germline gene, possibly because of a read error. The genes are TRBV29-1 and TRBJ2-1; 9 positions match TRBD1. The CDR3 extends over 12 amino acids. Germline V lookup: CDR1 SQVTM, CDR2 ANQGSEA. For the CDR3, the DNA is TGCAGCGCAGCGGGACAGGGTAATGGGCAGTTCTTC. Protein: CSAAGQGNGQFF.

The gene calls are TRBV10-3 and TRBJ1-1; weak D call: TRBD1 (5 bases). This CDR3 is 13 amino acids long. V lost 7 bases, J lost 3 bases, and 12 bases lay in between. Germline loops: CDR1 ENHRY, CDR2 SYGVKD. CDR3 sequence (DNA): TGTGCCATCATGAGGGCCAGGGACACTGAAGCTTTCTTT. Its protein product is CAIMRARDTEAFF.

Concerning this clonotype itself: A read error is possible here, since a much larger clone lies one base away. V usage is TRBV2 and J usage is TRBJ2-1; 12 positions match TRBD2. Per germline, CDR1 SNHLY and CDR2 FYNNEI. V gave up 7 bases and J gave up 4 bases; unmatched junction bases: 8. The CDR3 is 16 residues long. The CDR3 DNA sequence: TGTGCCAGCATGAGGACTAGCGGGGTGGGTTACAATGAGCAGTTCTTC. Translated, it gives CASMRTSGVGYNEQFF.

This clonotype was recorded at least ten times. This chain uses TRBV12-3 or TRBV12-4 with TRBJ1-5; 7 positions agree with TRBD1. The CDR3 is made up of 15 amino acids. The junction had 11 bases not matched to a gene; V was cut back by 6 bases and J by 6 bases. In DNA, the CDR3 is TGTGCCAGCAGCACAACCTACAGGGGAAGTCAGCCCCAGCATTTT. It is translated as CASSTTYRGSQPQHF.